The table lists the clone carrying this T cell receptor beta chain with many counts. The V end was cut by 2 bases, the J end by 5 bases, with 6 bases between. CDR3 length: 12 amino acids. CDR1 is SEHNR and CDR2 is FQNEAQ in the germline V gene (reference sequence). The sample originates from a study of T cell repertoires in cytomegalovirus infection. Study background: Through public TCR beta signatures, both CMV infection and matching HLA type were indicated.

TCRdb redid the calling of the reads with MiXCR, one entry per CDR3 protein. The sample yields about 180,000 distinct CDR3 sequences, roughly an eighth seen once. The gene calls are TRBV7-9 and TRBJ1-1, with no clear D. This TCR derives from a human donor in good health (CMV status not recorded). Some clones in this sample may be carry-over from other donors' samples. The source material was PBMCs. The CDR3 DNA is TGTGCCAGCAGCTTACCGCTGACTGAAGCTTTCTTT. Encoded protein: CASSLPLTEAFF. Supplemented by reference TRBV7-9 and TRBJ1-1, the full variable domain reads DTGVSQNPRHKITKRGQNVTFRCDPISEHNRLYWYRQTLGQGPEFLTYFQNEAQLEKSRLLSDRFSAERPKGSFSTLEIQRTEQGDSAMYLCASSLPLTEAFFGQGTRLTVV.